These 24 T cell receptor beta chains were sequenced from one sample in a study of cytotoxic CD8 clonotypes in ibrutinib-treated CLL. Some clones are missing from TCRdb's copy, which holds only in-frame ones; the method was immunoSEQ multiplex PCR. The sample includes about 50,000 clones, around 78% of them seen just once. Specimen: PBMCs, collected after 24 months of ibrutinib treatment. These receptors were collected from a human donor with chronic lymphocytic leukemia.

CDR3 protein: CASSPGRGTYEQYF. DNA for the CDR3: TGTGCCAGCAGTCCGGGCAGGGGTACGTACGAGCAGTACTTC. This chain connects TRBV2 to TRBJ2-7, with TRBD1 as a possible D gene (6 bases). Trimming took 5 bases from V and 4 from J, leaving 15 bases between them. Germline V lookup: CDR1 SNHLY, CDR2 FYNNEI. The length of the CDR3 is 14 residues.

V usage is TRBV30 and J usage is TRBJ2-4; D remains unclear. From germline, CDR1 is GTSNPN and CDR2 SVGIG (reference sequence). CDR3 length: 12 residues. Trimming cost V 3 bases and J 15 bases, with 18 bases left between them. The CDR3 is CAWSPGDSRSYF. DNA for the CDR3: TGTGCCTGGAGCCCCGGCGACTCCCGTTCGTACTTC. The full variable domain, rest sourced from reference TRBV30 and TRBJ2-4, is SQTIHQWPATLVQPVGSPLSLECTVEGTSNPNLYWYRQAAGRGLQLLFYSVGIGQISSEVPQNLSASRPQDRQFILSSKKLLLSDSGFYLCAWSPGDSRSYFGAGTRLSVL.

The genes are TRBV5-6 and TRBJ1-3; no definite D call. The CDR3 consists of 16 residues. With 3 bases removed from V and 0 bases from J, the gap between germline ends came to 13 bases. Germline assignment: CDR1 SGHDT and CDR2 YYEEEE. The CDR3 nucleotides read TGTGCCAGCAGCTCCGTTGGGCATGGCTCTGGAAACACCATATATTTT. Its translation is CASSSVGHGSGNTIYF.

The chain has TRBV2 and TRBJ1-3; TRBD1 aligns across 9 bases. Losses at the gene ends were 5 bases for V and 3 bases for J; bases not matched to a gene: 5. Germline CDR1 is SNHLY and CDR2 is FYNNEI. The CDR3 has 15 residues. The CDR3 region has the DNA TGTGCCAGCAGTCGGGGGGGACAGGGTGGAAACACCATATATTTT. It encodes CASSRGGQGGNTIYF.

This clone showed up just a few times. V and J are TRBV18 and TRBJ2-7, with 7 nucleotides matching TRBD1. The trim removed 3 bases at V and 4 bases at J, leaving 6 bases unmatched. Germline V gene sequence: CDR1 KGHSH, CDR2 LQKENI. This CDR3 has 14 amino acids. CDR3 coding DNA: TGTGCCAGCTCACCCAGGACAGGCGAATACGAGCAGTACTTC. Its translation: CASSPRTGEYEQYF. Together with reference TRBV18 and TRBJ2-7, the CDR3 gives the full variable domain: NAGVMQNPRHLVRRRGQEARLRCSPMKGHSHVYWYRQLPEEGLKFMVYLQKENIIDESGMPKERFSAEFPKEGPSILRIQQVVRGDSAAYFCASSPRTGEYEQYFGPGTRLTVT.

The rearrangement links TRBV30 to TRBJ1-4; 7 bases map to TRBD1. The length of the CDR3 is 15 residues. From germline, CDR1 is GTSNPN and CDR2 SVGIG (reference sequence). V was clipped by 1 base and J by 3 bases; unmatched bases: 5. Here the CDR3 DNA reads TGTGCCTGGAGTGGCACAGGGGTGTCTAATGAAAAACTGTTTTTT. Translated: CAWSGTGVSNEKLFF.

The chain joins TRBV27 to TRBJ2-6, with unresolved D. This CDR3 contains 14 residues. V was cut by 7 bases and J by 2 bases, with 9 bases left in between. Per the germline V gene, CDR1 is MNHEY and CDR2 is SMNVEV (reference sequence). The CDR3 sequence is CASNRQPGANVLTF. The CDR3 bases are TGTGCCAGCAACCGGCAACCTGGGGCCAACGTCCTGACTTTC.

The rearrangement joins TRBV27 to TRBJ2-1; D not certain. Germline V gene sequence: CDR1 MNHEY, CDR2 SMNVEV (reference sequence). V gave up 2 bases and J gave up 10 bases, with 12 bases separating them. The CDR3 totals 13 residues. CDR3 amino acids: CASSLERSWEQFF. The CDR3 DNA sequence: TGTGCCAGCAGTTTAGAAAGGAGTTGGGAGCAGTTCTTC.

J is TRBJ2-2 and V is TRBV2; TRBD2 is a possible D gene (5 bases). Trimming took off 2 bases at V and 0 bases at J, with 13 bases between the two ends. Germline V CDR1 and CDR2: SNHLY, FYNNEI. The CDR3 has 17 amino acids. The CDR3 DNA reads TGTGCCAGCAGTGAAACAAACCTAGCAGCGAACACCGGGGAGCTGTTTTTT. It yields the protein CASSETNLAANTGELFF.

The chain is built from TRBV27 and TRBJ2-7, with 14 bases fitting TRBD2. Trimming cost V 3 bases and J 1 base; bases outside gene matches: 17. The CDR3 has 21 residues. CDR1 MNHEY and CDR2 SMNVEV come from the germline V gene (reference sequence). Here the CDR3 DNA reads TGTGCCAGCAGTTTTAGGGGGGCACCGGGACTAGCGGGAGTTAGGTCCTACGAGCAGTACTTC. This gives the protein CASSFRGAPGLAGVRSYEQYF.

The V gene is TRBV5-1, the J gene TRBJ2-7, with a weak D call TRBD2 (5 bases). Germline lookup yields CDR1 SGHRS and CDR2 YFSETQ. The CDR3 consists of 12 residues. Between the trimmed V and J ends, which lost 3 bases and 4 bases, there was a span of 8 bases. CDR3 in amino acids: CASSSSGYEQYF. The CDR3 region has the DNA TGCGCCAGCAGCTCCTCGGGATACGAGCAGTACTTC.

The CDR3 loop reads CASSQQGSNEKLFF. The DNA for the CDR3 is TGTGCCAGCAGCCAACAGGGGTCTAATGAAAAACTGTTTTTT. This chain joins TRBV7-2 and TRBJ1-4, with 7 bases fitting TRBD1. In germline, CDR1 is SGHTA, CDR2 FQGNSA. The J segment lost 3 bases and the V segment lost 5 bases, leaving 3 bases of the junction unmatched. The CDR3 totals 14 residues.

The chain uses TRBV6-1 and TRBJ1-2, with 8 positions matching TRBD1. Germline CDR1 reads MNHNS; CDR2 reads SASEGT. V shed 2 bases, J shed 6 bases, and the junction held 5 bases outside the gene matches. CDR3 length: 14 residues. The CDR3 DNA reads TGTGCCAGCAGTGAAATTCGACAGGGGAATGGCTACACCTTC. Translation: CASSEIRQGNGYTF.

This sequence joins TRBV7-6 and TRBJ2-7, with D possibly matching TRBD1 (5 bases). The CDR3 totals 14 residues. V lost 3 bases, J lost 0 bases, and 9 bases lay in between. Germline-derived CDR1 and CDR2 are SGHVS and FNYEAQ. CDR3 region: CASSFDSSSYEQYF. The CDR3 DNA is TGTGCCAGCAGCTTTGACAGCAGCTCCTACGAGCAGTACTTC. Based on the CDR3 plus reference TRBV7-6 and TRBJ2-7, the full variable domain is GAGVSQSPRYKVTKRGQDVALRCDPISGHVSLYWYRQALGQGPEFLTYFNYEAQQDKSGLPNDRFSAERPEGSISTLTIQRTEQRDSAMYRCASSFDSSSYEQYFGPGTRLTVT.

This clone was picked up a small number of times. CDR3 in DNA: TGTGCCAGCACCCCCTTGGGCGCGGGGGCAAATCAGCCCCAGCATTTT. Its translation is CASTPLGAGANQPQHF. The chain employs TRBV7-9 and TRBJ1-5, with TRBD1 as a possible D gene (6 bases). V lost 7 bases and J lost 4, with 20 bases in between. CDR3 size: 16 residues. Germline V gene lookup returns CDR1 SEHNR and CDR2 FQNEAQ (reference sequence).

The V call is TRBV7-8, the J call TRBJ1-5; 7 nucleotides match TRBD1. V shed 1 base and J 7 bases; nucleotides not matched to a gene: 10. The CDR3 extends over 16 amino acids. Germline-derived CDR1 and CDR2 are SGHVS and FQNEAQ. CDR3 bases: TGTGCCAGCAGCTTAGTAAGGGCAGGGGGGGGACAGCCCCAGCATTTT. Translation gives CASSLVRAGGGQPQHF. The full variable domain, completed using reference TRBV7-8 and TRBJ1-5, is GAGVSQSPRYKVAKRGQDVALRCDPISGHVSLFWYQQALGQGPEFLTYFQNEAQLDKSGLPSDRFFAERPEGSVSTLKIQRTQQEDSAVYLCASSLVRAGGGQPQHFGDGTRLSIL.

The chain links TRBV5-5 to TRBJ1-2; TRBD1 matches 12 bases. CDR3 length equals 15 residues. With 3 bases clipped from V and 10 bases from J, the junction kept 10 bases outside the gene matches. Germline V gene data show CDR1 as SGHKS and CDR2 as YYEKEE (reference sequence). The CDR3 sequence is CASSWTGTGGSDYTF. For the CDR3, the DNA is TGTGCCAGCAGCTGGACCGGGACAGGGGGCTCTGACTACACCTTC.

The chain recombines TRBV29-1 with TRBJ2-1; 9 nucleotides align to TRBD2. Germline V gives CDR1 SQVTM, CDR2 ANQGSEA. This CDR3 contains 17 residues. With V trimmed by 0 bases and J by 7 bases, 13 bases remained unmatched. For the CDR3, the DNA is TGCAGCGTTGAAGATCTCCTAGGTAGCGGGAGAAGGAATGAGCAGTTCTTC. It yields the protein CSVEDLLGSGRRNEQFF.

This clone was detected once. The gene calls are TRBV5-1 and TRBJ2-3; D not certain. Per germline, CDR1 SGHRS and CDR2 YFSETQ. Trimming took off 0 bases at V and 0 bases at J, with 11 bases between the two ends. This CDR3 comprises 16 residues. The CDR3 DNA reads TGCGCCAGCAGCTTGGTTGGCGGAGCTAGCACAGATACGCAGTATTTT. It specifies CASSLVGGASTDTQYF.

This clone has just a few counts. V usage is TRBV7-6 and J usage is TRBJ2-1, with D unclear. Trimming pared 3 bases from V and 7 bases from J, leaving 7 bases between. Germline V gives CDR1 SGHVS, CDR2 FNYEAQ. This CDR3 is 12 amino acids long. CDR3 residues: CASSLVGNEQFF. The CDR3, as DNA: TGTGCCAGCAGCTTGGTAGGAAATGAGCAGTTCTTC.

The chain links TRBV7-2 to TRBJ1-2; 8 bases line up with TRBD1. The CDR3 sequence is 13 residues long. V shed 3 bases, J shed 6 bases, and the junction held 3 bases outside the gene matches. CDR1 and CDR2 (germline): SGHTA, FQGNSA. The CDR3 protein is CASSFQGANGYTF. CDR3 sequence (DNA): TGTGCCAGCAGCTTCCAGGGGGCGAATGGCTACACCTTC.

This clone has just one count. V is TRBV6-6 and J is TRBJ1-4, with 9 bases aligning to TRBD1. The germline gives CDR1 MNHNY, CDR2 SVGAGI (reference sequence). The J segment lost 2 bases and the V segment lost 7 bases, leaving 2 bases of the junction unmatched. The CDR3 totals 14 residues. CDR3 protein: CASKTGGTNEKLFF. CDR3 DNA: TGTGCCAGCAAGACAGGGGGGACTAATGAAAAACTGTTTTTT.

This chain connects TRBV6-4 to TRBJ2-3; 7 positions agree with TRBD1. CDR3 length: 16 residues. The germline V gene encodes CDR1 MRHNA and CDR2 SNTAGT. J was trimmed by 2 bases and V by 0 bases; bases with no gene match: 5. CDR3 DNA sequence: TGTGCCAGCAGTGACTCTGGGACAGAAAACACAGATACGCAGTATTTT. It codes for CASSDSGTENTDTQYF.

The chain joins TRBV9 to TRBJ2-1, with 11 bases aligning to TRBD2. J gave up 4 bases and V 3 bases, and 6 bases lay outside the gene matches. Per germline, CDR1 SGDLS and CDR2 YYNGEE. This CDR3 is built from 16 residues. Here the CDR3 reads CASSAAGTSGYNEQFF. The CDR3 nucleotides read TGTGCCAGCAGCGCAGCCGGGACTAGCGGTTACAATGAGCAGTTCTTC.